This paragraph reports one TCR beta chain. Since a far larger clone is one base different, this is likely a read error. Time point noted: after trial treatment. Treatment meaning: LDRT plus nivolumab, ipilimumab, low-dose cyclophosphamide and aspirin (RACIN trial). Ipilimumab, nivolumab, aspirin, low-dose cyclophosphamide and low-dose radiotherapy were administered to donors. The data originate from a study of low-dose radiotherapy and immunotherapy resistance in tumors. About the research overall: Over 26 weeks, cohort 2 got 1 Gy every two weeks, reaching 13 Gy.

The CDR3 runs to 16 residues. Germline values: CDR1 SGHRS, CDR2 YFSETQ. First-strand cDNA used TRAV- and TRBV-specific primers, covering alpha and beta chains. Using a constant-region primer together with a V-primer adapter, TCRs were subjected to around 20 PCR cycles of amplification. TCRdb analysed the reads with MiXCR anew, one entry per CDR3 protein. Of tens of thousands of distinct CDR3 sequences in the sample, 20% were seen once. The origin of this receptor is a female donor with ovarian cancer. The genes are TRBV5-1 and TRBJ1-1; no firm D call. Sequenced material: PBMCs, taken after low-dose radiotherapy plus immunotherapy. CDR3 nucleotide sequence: TGTGCCAGCAGCCACGAAGCGCCTTTATTGAACACTGAAGCTTTCTTT. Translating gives CASSHEAPLLNTEAFF. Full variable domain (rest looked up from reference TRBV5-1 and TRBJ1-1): KAGVTQTPRYLIKTRGQQVTLSCSPISGHRSVSWYQQTPGQGLQFLFEYFSETQRNKGNFPGRFSGRQFSNSRSEMNVSTLELGDSALYLCASSHEAPLLNTEAFFGQGTRLTVV.